The TCR beta chain under discussion was sequenced for a study of neurological immune-mediated disorders. Volunteers attending a blood bank in Maryland, USA, served as healthy controls. The table lists this clonotype with many counts. Per sequencing run, 15-18 subjects together gave over 190 million TCR-beta sequences. TCRdb re-called the 5' RACE reads with MiXCR, one entry per CDR3 protein. In the table there are tens of thousands of distinct CDR3 sequences, roughly 10% of which are singletons. The V gene lost 5 bases and the J gene lost 0 bases, with 7 bases spanning the gap. Per the germline V gene, CDR1 is SGHDN and CDR2 is FVKESK. The CDR3 loop spans 13 amino acids.

The chain employs TRBV14 and TRBJ1-1; D not resolved. This TCR derives from a man aged 55-75 years in good health. Material for sequencing was PBMCs. The chain's CDR3 is CASSGFMNTEAFF. The CDR3 DNA sequence: TGTGCCAGCAGCGGTTTCATGAACACTGAAGCTTTCTTT.